The 12 T cell receptor beta chains below were found in one sample sequenced in a study of identical twins. A single record per CDR3 protein comes from TCRdb applying MiXCR to the 5' RACE reads. This table has over 200,000 distinct CDR3 sequences, less than 10% appearing once. The sequencing input was memory (CD45RO+) T cells sorted from blood. These receptors were collected from a woman in her late teens or twenties in good health.

The CDR3 here is CASSLFATPRNEQFF. CDR3 coding DNA: TGTGCCAGCAGTTTATTCGCGACACCACGTAATGAGCAGTTCTTC. This sequence joins TRBV27 and TRBJ2-1; D unresolved. Trimming removed 1 base at V and 7 bases at J, with 14 bases between. There are 15 residues in the CDR3. CDR1 is MNHEY and CDR2 is SMNVEV in the germline V gene (reference sequence).

At least ten counts were recorded for this clonotype. The chain couples TRBV5-1 to TRBJ2-5; 10 bases are a match to TRBD1. V dropped 4 bases and J dropped 0; count of bases not matched to a gene: 6. The CDR3 runs to 16 residues. Germline lookup yields CDR1 SGHRS and CDR2 YFSETQ. In DNA, the CDR3 is TGCGCCAGCAGCCCTGGGGACAGGGGTAACCAAGAGACCCAGTACTTC. Amino acid sequence: CASSPGDRGNQETQYF.

At least ten counts were recorded for this clonotype. The rearrangement links TRBV5-1 to TRBJ1-4; no clear D. The CDR3 runs 14 residues. Germline V gene sequence: CDR1 SGHRS, CDR2 YFSETQ. V lost 4 bases to trimming and J lost 0 bases, with 7 bases between them. CDR3 coding DNA: TGCGCCAGCAGCAACACTGCAACTAATGAAAAACTGTTTTTT. Protein sequence: CASSNTATNEKLFF.

The table lists this clonotype with many counts. V is TRBV5-1 and J is TRBJ1-5, with 9 bases lining up with TRBD1. V dropped 4 bases and J dropped 2; count of bases not matched to a gene: 4. CDR1 SGHRS and CDR2 YFSETQ come from the germline V gene. CDR3 length: 15 residues. CDR3 DNA sequence: TGCGCCAGCAGCGAATGGACAGGGGGCAATCAGCCCCAGCATTTT. Amino acid sequence: CASSEWTGGNQPQHF. The variable domain in full, with the rest retrieved from reference TRBV5-1 and TRBJ1-5, is KAGVTQTPRYLIKTRGQQVTLSCSPISGHRSVSWYQQTPGQGLQFLFEYFSETQRNKGNFPGRFSGRQFSNSRSEMNVSTLELGDSALYLCASSEWTGGNQPQHFGDGTRLSIL.

This chain connects TRBV25-1 to TRBJ2-1, with 13 bases that match TRBD2. Germline loops: CDR1 MGHDK, CDR2 SYGVNS. The CDR3 totals 15 residues. V lost 4 bases and J lost 7; bases outside the gene matches: 4. The CDR3 region is CASSGLAGGRNEQFF. The DNA for the CDR3 is TGTGCCAGCAGTGGACTAGCGGGGGGTAGGAATGAGCAGTTCTTC. The full variable domain, completed using reference TRBV25-1 and TRBJ2-1, is EADIYQTPRYLVIGTGKKITLECSQTMGHDKMYWYQQDPGMELHLIHYSYGVNSTEKGDLSSESTVSRIRTEHFPLTLESARPSHTSQYLCASSGLAGGRNEQFFGPGTRLTVL.

The V call is TRBV12-3 or TRBV12-4, the J call TRBJ1-2; D is perhaps TRBD1 (5 bases). V lost 5 bases and J lost 8, with 15 bases in between. The CDR3 contains 13 residues. CDR3 region: CASSRDGPRGYTF. CDR3 coding DNA: TGTGCCAGCAGTCGGGACGGGCCGAGGGGCTACACCTTC.

This clonotype was seen only a few times. This chain links TRBV11-2 with TRBJ2-7; D is uncertain. The germline CDR1 and CDR2 sequences are SGHAT and FQNNGV. V was clipped by 7 bases and J by 1 base, with 14 bases between them. The CDR3 covers 14 residues. Written as DNA, the CDR3 is TGTGCCAGCACCCCACGCGGATTTTCCTACGAGCAGTACTTC. This sequence encodes CASTPRGFSYEQYF.

At least ten counts were recorded for this clonotype. The V gene is TRBV20-1, the J gene TRBJ2-1, with TRBD2 as a possible D gene (5 bases). There are 15 residues in the CDR3. V shed 3 bases and J shed 4 bases, with 16 bases lying between them. CDR1 and CDR2 (germline): DFQATT, SNEGSKA (reference sequence). The CDR3 protein is CSAREDLGRYNEQFF. DNA of the CDR3: TGCAGTGCTAGGGAGGATCTAGGGCGGTACAATGAGCAGTTCTTC.

In its sample, this clonotype was seen many times. The chain joins TRBV29-1 to TRBJ1-2, with no clear D. The CDR3 spans 12 residues. The germline gives CDR1 SQVTM, CDR2 ANQGSEA. Between the trimmed V and J ends, which lost 5 bases and 6 bases, there was a span of 13 bases. Written as DNA, the CDR3 is TGCAGCGTTTTCTCCGTTCTAAATGGCTACACCTTC. This codes for CSVFSVLNGYTF.

This clonotype was picked up a small number of times. In nucleotides, the CDR3 is TGTGCCAGCACCCCGGAAGGTGACACTGAAGCTTTCTTT. It encodes CASTPEGDTEAFF. This chain links TRBV6-6 with TRBJ1-1; D gene ambiguous. Germline V gene sequence: CDR1 MNHNY, CDR2 SVGAGI (reference sequence). The germline V and J ends were trimmed by 7 bases and 3 bases, with 12 bases remaining between them. The CDR3 extends over 13 amino acids.

This chain uses TRBV20-1 with TRBJ2-3; 8 bases align to TRBD2. Germline CDR1 reads DFQATT; CDR2 reads SNEGSKA (reference sequence). There are 14 residues in the CDR3. The V gene end was trimmed by 6 bases and the J gene end by 1 base; junction bases not matched to a gene: 6. This CDR3 reads CSAPTSGRTDTQYF. CDR3 bases: TGCAGTGCCCCTACTAGCGGACGCACAGATACGCAGTATTTT.

V is TRBV3-1 and J is TRBJ2-6; 7 bases line up with TRBD1. There are 14 residues in the CDR3. Germline-derived CDR1 and CDR2 are LGHDT and YNNKEL (reference sequence). The V gene end was trimmed by 5 bases and the J gene end by 9 bases; junction bases not matched to a gene: 7. The chain's CDR3 is CASSDRDKGNVLTF. CDR3 nucleotides: TGTGCCAGCAGCGACAGGGATAAGGGCAACGTCCTGACTTTC.